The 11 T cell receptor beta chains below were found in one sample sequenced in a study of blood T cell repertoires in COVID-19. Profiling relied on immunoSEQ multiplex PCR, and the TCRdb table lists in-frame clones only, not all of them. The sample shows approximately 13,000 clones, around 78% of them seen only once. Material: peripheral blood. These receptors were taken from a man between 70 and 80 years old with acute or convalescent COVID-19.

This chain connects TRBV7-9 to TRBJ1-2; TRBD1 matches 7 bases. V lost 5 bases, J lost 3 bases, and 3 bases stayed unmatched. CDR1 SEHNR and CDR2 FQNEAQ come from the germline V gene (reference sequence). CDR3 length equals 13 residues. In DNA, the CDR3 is TGTGCCAGCAGCGTAGGGGGCGACTATGGCTACACCTTC. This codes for CASSVGGDYGYTF.

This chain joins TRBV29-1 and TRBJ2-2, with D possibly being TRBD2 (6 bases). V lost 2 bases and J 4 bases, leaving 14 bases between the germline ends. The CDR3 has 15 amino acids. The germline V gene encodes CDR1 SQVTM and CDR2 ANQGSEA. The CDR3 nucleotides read TGCAGCGTTGAATCTGGGAGGCGAGGCACCGGGGAGCTGTTTTTT. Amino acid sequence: CSVESGRRGTGELFF.

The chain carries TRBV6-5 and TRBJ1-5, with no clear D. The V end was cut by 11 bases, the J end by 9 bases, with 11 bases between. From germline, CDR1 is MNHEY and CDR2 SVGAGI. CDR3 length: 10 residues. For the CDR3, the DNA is TGTGCCCCGTCGGGGTGGCCCCAGCATTTT. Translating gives CAPSGWPQHF.

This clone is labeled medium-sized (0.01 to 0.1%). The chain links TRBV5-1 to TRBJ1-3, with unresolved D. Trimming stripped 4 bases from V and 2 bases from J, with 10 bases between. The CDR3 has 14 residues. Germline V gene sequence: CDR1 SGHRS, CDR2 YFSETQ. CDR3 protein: CASSPTGTGNTIYF. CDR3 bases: TGCGCCAGCAGCCCTACGGGGACTGGAAACACCATATATTTT.

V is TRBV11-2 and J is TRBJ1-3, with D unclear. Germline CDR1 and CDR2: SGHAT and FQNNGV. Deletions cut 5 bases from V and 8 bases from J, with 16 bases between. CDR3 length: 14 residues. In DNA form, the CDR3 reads TGTGCCAGCAGCCAATCTAGCGTCGGGGACACCATATATTTT. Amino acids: CASSQSSVGDTIYF.

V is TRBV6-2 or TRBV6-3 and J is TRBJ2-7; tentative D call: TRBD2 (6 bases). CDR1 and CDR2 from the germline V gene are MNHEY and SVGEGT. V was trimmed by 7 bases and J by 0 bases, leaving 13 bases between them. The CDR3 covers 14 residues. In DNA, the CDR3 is TGTGCCAGCATCCCTAGCGTTACCTCCTACGAGCAGTACTTC. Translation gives CASIPSVTSYEQYF.

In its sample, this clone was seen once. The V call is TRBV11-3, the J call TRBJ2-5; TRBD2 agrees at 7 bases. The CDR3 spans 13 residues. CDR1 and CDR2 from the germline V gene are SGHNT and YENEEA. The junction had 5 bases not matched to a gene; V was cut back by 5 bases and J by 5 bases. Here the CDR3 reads CASSRDYRETQYF. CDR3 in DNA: TGTGCCAGCAGCAGGGACTATAGGGAGACCCAGTACTTC. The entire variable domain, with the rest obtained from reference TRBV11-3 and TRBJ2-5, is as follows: EAGVVQSPRYKIIEKKQPVAFWCNPISGHNTLYWYLQNLGQGPELLIRYENEEAVDDSQLPKDRFSAERLKGVDSTLKIQPAELGDSAVYLCASSRDYRETQYFGPGTRLLVL.

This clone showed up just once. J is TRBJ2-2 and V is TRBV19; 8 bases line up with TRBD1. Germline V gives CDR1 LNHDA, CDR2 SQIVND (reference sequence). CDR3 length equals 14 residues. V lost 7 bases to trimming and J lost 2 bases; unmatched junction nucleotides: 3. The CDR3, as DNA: TGTGCCAGTACCGACAGGGGCAACACCGGGGAGCTGTTTTTT. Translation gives CASTDRGNTGELFF.

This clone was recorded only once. The CDR3 DNA sequence: TGTGCCAGCAGTGGAGGGGCCGGTAGGGAGCAGTACTTC. This codes for CASSGGAGREQYF. The chain combines TRBV3-1 (or the pseudogene TRBV3-2) with TRBJ2-7, with a weak D call TRBD2 (6 bases). The germline V and J ends were trimmed by 6 bases and 7 bases, with 16 bases remaining between them. This CDR3 is built from 13 residues. In germline, CDR1 is LGHDT, CDR2 YNNKEL (reference sequence).

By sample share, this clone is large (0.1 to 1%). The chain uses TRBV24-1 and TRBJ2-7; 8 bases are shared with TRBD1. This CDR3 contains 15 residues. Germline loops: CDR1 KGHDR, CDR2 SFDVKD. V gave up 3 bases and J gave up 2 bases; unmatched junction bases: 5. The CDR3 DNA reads TGTGCCACCAGTGATACGACAGGGGCCCCCTACGAGCAGTACTTC. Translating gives CATSDTTGAPYEQYF.

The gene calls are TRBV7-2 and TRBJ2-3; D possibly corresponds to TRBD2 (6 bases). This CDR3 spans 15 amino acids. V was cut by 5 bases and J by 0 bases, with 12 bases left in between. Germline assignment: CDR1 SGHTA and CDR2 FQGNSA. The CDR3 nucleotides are TGTGCCAGCAGCCCCCTAGCGACTAGCACAGATACGCAGTATTTT. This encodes CASSPLATSTDTQYF.